A selection of T cell receptor beta chains follows, all from one sample in a study of control samples from healthy donors and cancer patients. Only in-frame clones appear in the TCRdb table, and some are missing; sequencing was by immunoSEQ multiplex PCR. The sample has 130,000 or so clones; 85% to 95% are singletons. Sequenced input: PBMCs. Source of these receptors: a man aged 55 to 70 with colorectal cancer. CDR3s include the opening cysteine and the closing phenylalanine or tryptophan. A D gene is named only where the DNA matches it firmly. Clone size, where shown, is once, few, many, or a class for clones that have expanded.

abundance	d_gene	v_gene	j_gene	CDR3nt	CDR3aa
-	TRBD2	TRBV6-2/TRBV6-3	TRBJ2-7	TGTGCCAGCAGTCCGAACTCGAGACCGACTAGCGGAGTGTACGAGCAGTACTTC	CASSPNSRPTSGVYEQYF
-	-	TRBV19	TRBJ1-4	TGTGCCAGTAGTATACAGGGTGGAGATGAAAAACTGTTTTTT	CASSIQGGDEKLFF
-	TRBD1	TRBV2	TRBJ1-4	TGTGCCAACTCACAGGGGAACGAAAAACTGTTTTTT	CANSQGNEKLFF
-	TRBD1	TRBV27	TRBJ1-5	TGTGCCAGCAGTCCCAGGACAGGGCAGGTTAGCAATCAGCCCCAGCATTTT	CASSPRTGQVSNQPQHF
-	TRBD1	TRBV19	TRBJ1-5	TGTGCCAGTAACATACAGGGGCTTGGCAATCAGCCCCAGCATTTT	CASNIQGLGNQPQHF
-	-	TRBV5-1	TRBJ2-7	TGCGCCAGCAGCTTAGGTCCTCTGGGCGAGCAGTACTTC	CASSLGPLGEQYF
-	-	TRBV5-1	TRBJ2-1	TGCGCCAGCAGCCCGCGACGGTCCGGTGAATCCTACAATGAGCAGTTCTTC	CASSPRRSGESYNEQFF
-	TRBD2	TRBV6-6	TRBJ2-7	TGTGCCAGCAGTCCTACTAGCGGGGGGGCCGACGAGCAGTACTTC	CASSPTSGGADEQYF
-	-	TRBV9	TRBJ2-2	TGTGCCAGCAGCGTAGTCCCACTTGGACCCGTGAACACCGGGGAGCTGTTTTTT	CASSVVPLGPVNTGELFF
-	TRBD1	TRBV5-1	TRBJ1-1	TGCGCCAGCAGCGAGGGACAGGGCAACACTGAAGCTTTCTTT	CASSEGQGNTEAFF
-	-	TRBV5-1	TRBJ1-1	TGCGCCAGCAGCCCCCAGGTTCTGAGCACGGAAGCTTTCTTT	CASSPQVLSTEAFF
-	-	TRBV5-5	TRBJ2-5	TGTGCCAGCAGCCCATTTCCTGGAAGCCAAGAGACCCAGTACTTC	CASSPFPGSQETQYF
-	-	TRBV10-3	TRBJ1-2	TGTGCCATCAGTGCCATCTCGTTGGATGGCTACACCTTC	CAISAISLDGYTF
-	TRBD2	TRBV5-1	TRBJ2-1	TGCGCCAGCAGCCCAAGACTAGCTCTGTCTGAGCAGTTCTTC	CASSPRLALSEQFF
-	-	TRBV19	TRBJ2-7	TGTGCCAGTAGTGGGGTCTTCGGAGCTCCTTACGAGCAGTACTTC	CASSGVFGAPYEQYF
-	-	TRBV7-8	TRBJ1-5	TGTGCCAGCAGCTCGCAAGGACAAAATAGCAATCAGCCCCAGCATTTT	CASSSQGQNSNQPQHF
once	-	TRBV5-5	TRBJ1-1	TGTGCCAGCAGCTTGGTGACAGAGAACACTGAAGCTTTCTTT	CASSLVTENTEAFF
-	-	TRBV19	TRBJ2-4	TGTGCCAGTAGTCCCGCCGGGACACGGACAAACATTCAGTACTTC	CASSPAGTRTNIQYF
once	-	TRBV27	TRBJ2-1	TGTGCCAGCAGTTTAAGCCCTGACAATGAGCAGTTCTTC	CASSLSPDNEQFF
once	-	TRBV18	TRBJ1-5	TGTGCCAGCTCTCCAAACGGCGGTAGCAATCAGCCCCAGCATTTT	CASSPNGGSNQPQHF
-	-	TRBV10-3	TRBJ1-1	TGTGCCATCAGTGGGGGAGGGTATGACACTGAAGCTTTCTTT	CAISGGGYDTEAFF
-	-	TRBV10-3	TRBJ2-5	TGTGCCATCAGTGTAGGATTGGAGACCCAGTACTTC	CAISVGLETQYF
-	-	TRBV7-9	TRBJ2-3	TGTGCCAGCAGCTTCGGAGGCAGCACAGATACGCAGTATTTT	CASSFGGSTDTQYF
-	-	TRBV6-6	TRBJ1-2	TGTGCCAGCAGTTCAAACACAGGGTACTATGGCTACACCTTC	CASSSNTGYYGYTF
-	-	TRBV24-1	TRBJ1-4	TGTGCCACCAGGGGGGAGAAACTGTTTTTT	CATRGEKLFF
-	-	TRBV10-2	TRBJ2-2	TGCGCCAGCAGTGATCTGGGGACCGGGGAGCTGTTTTTT	CASSDLGTGELFF
-	TRBD1	TRBV5-4	TRBJ1-1	TGTGCCAGCAGCAGGACAGGGGCTGAAGCTTTCTTT	CASSRTGAEAFF
-	TRBD2	TRBV6-2/TRBV6-3	TRBJ2-4	TGTGCCAGCAGCTTCCGGGACTACTTAAACATTCAGTACTTC	CASSFRDYLNIQYF
-	TRBD2	TRBV28	TRBJ2-5	TGTGCCAGCAGTCCCTCCACCGGGACTAGCCAAGAGACCCAGTACTTC	CASSPSTGTSQETQYF
-	-	TRBV3-1/TRBV3-2	TRBJ1-1	TGTGCCAGCAGCCTTAGCACGACTGAAGCTTTCTTT	CASSLSTTEAFF
-	-	TRBV9	TRBJ2-5	TGTGCCAGCAGCGTAAGCAGTTGGTCAGAGACCCAGTACTTC	CASSVSSWSETQYF
-	-	TRBV6-5	TRBJ2-7	TGTGCCAGCAGTACCCGTTGGGGGGCCTACGAGCAGTACTTC	CASSTRWGAYEQYF
-	-	TRBV28	TRBJ2-7	TGTGCCAGCAGTTTAACACTCCATCAGTACTTC	CASSLTLHQYF
few	-	TRBV19	TRBJ1-5	TGTGCCAGTAGTTCCCAGGCCCGGCAGCCCCAGCATTTT	CASSSQARQPQHF
-	-	TRBV21-1	TRBJ2-4	TGTGCCAGCAGCAAATATTCAAGGGGGCGAGCCAAAAACATTCAGTACTTC	CASSKYSRGRAKNIQYF
-	TRBD1	TRBV28	TRBJ1-3	TGTGCCAGCAGAATGACAGGGGGAAACACCATATATTTT	CASRMTGGNTIYF
-	-	TRBV28	TRBJ2-2	TGTGCCAGCAGCCCCGTGGCAGGCGGGAACACCGGGGAGCTGTTTTTT	CASSPVAGGNTGELFF
-	-	TRBV7-2	TRBJ1-3	TGTGCCAGCAGCTCAGGGTTAGGAAACACCATATATTTT	CASSSGLGNTIYF
-	TRBD2	TRBV3-1/TRBV3-2	TRBJ2-7	TGTGCCAGCAGCTCCGGGACTAGCGTGTACGAGCAGTACTTC	CASSSGTSVYEQYF
-	-	TRBV25-1	TRBJ1-4	TGTGCCAGCAGTGAATCGGGCCGGGCAACTAATGAAAAACTGTTTTTT	CASSESGRATNEKLFF
-	TRBD1	TRBV6-5	TRBJ1-5	TGTGCCAGCCGCGGACAGGGCAATCAGCCCCAGCATTTT	CASRGQGNQPQHF